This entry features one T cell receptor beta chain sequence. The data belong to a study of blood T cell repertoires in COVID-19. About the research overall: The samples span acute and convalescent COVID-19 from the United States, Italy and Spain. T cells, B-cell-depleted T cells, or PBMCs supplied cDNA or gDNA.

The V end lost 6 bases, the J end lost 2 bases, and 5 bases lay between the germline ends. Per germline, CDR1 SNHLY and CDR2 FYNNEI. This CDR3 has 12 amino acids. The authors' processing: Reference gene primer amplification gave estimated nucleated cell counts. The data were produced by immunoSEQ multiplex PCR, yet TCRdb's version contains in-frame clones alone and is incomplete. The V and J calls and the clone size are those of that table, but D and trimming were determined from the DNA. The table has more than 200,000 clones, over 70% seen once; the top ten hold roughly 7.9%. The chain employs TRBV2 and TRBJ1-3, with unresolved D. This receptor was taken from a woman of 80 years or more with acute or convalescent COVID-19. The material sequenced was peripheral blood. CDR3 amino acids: CASRPAGNTIYF. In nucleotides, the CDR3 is TGTGCCAGCAGACCGGCTGGAAACACCATATATTTT.